The 19 T cell receptor beta chains below come from one sample, sequenced in a study of control samples from healthy donors and cancer patients. Libraries were prepared by immunoSEQ multiplex PCR; TCRdb keeps only in-frame clonotypes and omits some of them. The sample shows 100,000 to 150,000 clones, around 87% of them seen only once. Sequenced input: blood. The receptors shown here come from a man between 40 and 49 years old in good health.

The rearrangement joins TRBV7-9 to TRBJ1-1; the match to TRBD1 covers 7 bases. Germline lookup yields CDR1 SEHNR and CDR2 FQNEAQ (reference sequence). There are 16 residues in the CDR3. J gave up 5 bases and V 1 base, and 10 bases lay outside the gene matches. CDR3 nucleotides: TGTGCCAGCAGCTTAGGTACAGGGGCTCCCGGTACTGAAGCTTTCTTT. Translation: CASSLGTGAPGTEAFF.

The V gene is TRBV4-1, the J gene TRBJ2-1; D remains ambiguous. V lost 4 bases and J 2 bases, leaving 6 bases between the germline ends. The CDR3 totals 13 residues. The germline V gene has CDR1 MGHRA and CDR2 YSYEKL. CDR3 coding DNA: TGCGCCAGCAGCCCCCCCGCCTACAATGAGCAGTTCTTC. This sequence encodes CASSPPAYNEQFF.

A word on this clone: Other DNA sequences in the same sample also yield this CDR3. This sequence joins TRBV6-5 and TRBJ1-5; TRBD1 matches at 10 bases. This CDR3 is built from 15 residues. Germline loops: CDR1 MNHEY, CDR2 SVGAGI. V lost 5 bases and J lost 7; bases outside the gene matches: 8. As DNA, the CDR3 is TGTGCCAGCAGTCGACAGGGGGCGCGGGGGCAGCCCCAGCATTTT. Translating gives CASSRQGARGQPQHF.

This chain uses TRBV7-9 with TRBJ2-7, with 10 bases lining up with TRBD1. CDR1 and CDR2 from the germline V gene are SEHNR and FQNEAQ (reference sequence). CDR3 length: 14 amino acids. The ends lost 3 bases at V and 3 bases at J; junction bases unmatched: 2. CDR3 sequence reads: CASSLRDRGYEQYF. CDR3 nucleotide sequence: TGTGCCAGCAGCTTGCGGGACAGGGGCTACGAGCAGTACTTC.

This sequence joins TRBV6-5 and TRBJ1-1, with a tentative D call TRBD1 (6 bases). CDR1 is MNHEY, CDR2 SVGAGI, per germline. This CDR3 is 15 amino acids long. V lost 0 bases, J lost 5 bases, and 13 bases lay in between. CDR3 residues: CASSYSHRAATEAFF. The CDR3 DNA is TGTGCCAGCAGTTACTCACACAGGGCGGCTACTGAAGCTTTCTTT.

The chain recombines TRBV27 with TRBJ2-1, with D perhaps matching TRBD1 or TRBD2 (5 bases each). Per germline, CDR1 MNHEY and CDR2 SMNVEV (reference sequence). Trimming stripped 2 bases from V and 6 bases from J, with 5 bases between. There are 12 residues in the CDR3. The CDR3 coding sequence is TGTGCCAGCAGTTTAGGGGGCAATGAGCAGTTCTTC. Its translation is CASSLGGNEQFF.

The chain links TRBV5-5 to TRBJ2-1; D not resolved. The CDR3 length is 17 residues. In germline, CDR1 is SGHKS, CDR2 YYEKEE (reference sequence). The V gene lost 0 bases and the J gene lost 0 bases, with 13 bases spanning the gap. Written as DNA, the CDR3 is TGTGCCAGCAGCTTGGCCATGTCGTCATACTCCTACAATGAGCAGTTCTTC. Protein sequence: CASSLAMSSYSYNEQFF.

The rearrangement uses TRBV30 and TRBJ2-5; D remains unclear. Deletions cut 3 bases from V and 5 bases from J, with 13 bases between. Germline CDR1 is GTSNPN and CDR2 is SVGIG (reference sequence). This CDR3 spans 13 amino acids. CDR3 nucleotides: TGTGCCTGGAGAGGCTGGGTATCGGAGACCCAGTACTTC. Encoded protein: CAWRGWVSETQYF.

The V gene is TRBV25-1, the J gene TRBJ2-2, with D possibly TRBD1 on 6 matching bases. Germline CDR1 and CDR2: MGHDK and SYGVNS. V lost 2 bases and J 6 bases, leaving 10 bases between the germline ends. The CDR3 extends over 14 amino acids. For the CDR3, the DNA is TGTGCCAGCAGTGAAGGTCGGACAGCCGGGGAGCTGTTTTTT. This sequence encodes CASSEGRTAGELFF.

This clone was seen a single time. Other DNA sequences in this specimen translate into the identical CDR3. This chain connects TRBV7-9 to TRBJ2-1, with unresolved D. Looked up from germline, CDR1 is SEHNR and CDR2 is FQNEAQ (reference sequence). Trimming pared 1 base from V and 8 bases from J, leaving 6 bases between. The CDR3 has 12 residues. CDR3 protein: CASSLVSDEQFF. The CDR3 DNA sequence: TGTGCCAGCAGCTTAGTTTCCGATGAGCAGTTCTTC.

The CDR3 region is CASSTRLAGGQETQYF. As DNA, the CDR3 is TGTGCCAGCAGCACAAGACTAGCGGGGGGACAAGAGACCCAGTACTTC. V usage is TRBV7-6 and J usage is TRBJ2-5; 13 bases line up with TRBD2. The trim removed 5 bases at V and 2 bases at J, leaving 5 bases unmatched. This CDR3 has 16 residues. CDR1 and CDR2 from the germline V gene are SGHVS and FNYEAQ.

The rearrangement uses TRBV2 and TRBJ2-3, with D hard to call. Germline CDR1 is SNHLY and CDR2 is FYNNEI. The CDR3 covers 13 residues. The germline V and J ends were trimmed by 2 bases and 1 base, with 4 bases remaining between them. The CDR3 region has the DNA TGTGCCAGCAGTGAAACCCGCACAGATACGCAGTATTTT. It codes for CASSETRTDTQYF.

The genes are TRBV10-3 and TRBJ2-7; TRBD1 might be the D (6 bases). The V gene's germline CDR1 is ENHRY and CDR2 SYGVKD. The length of the CDR3 is 14 residues. V was shortened by 6 bases and J by 3 bases, with 15 bases between the two germline ends. CDR3 DNA: TGTGCCATCAGCAGGGACAAAGTCGGCTACGAGCAGTACTTC. Protein sequence: CAISRDKVGYEQYF.

In DNA form, the CDR3 reads TGTGCCAGCAGTCTTTCCCCAGGGGGGCAACGAGAGACCCAGTACTTC. It translates to CASSLSPGGQRETQYF. V is TRBV27 and J is TRBJ2-5; possible D gene TRBD1, 7 bases. There are 16 residues in the CDR3. V was trimmed by 5 bases and J by 4 bases, leaving 20 bases between them. CDR1 is MNHEY, CDR2 SMNVEV, per germline (reference sequence).

This chain uses TRBV7-9 with TRBJ2-1, with 11 bases identical to TRBD2. Germline CDR1 and CDR2: SEHNR and FQNEAQ (reference sequence). The junction had 3 bases not matched to a gene; V was cut back by 6 bases and J by 2 bases. The CDR3 sequence is 15 residues long. CDR3 loop: CASRQLAGAYNEQFF. The CDR3 coding sequence is TGTGCCAGCAGGCAACTAGCGGGGGCCTACAATGAGCAGTTCTTC.

The rearrangement links TRBV27 to TRBJ2-2; D may be TRBD1 (6 bases). This CDR3 contains 14 residues. V was cut by 5 bases and J by 0 bases, with 7 bases left in between. CDR1 and CDR2 from the germline V gene are MNHEY and SMNVEV (reference sequence). CDR3 coding DNA: TGTGCCAGCAGTCGACAGGCGAACACCGGGGAGCTGTTTTTT. This translates into CASSRQANTGELFF.

The sample holds a few counts of this clone. The genes are TRBV6-1 and TRBJ1-6, with D maybe TRBD1 (6 bases). Per germline, CDR1 MNHNS and CDR2 SASEGT. The CDR3 length is 15 residues. V lost 1 base and J lost 7, with 11 bases in between. The CDR3 nucleotides read TGTGCCAGCAGTGAAGAGGACAGAGAAAATTCACCCCTCCACTTT. Encoded protein: CASSEEDRENSPLHF.

The rearrangement joins TRBV12-3 or TRBV12-4 to TRBJ2-7, with TRBD1 as a possible D gene (6 bases). The CDR3 extends over 12 amino acids. V lost 6 bases, J lost 4 bases, and 10 bases lay in between. In DNA, the CDR3 is TGTGCCAGCAGCGCACAGGGTTACGAGCAGTACTTC. It encodes CASSAQGYEQYF.

The CDR3 region has the DNA TGCGCCAGCAGAATCGACGGAGGAACCTATGGCTACACCTTC. The encoded protein is CASRIDGGTYGYTF. The chain couples TRBV5-1 to TRBJ1-2; D is undetermined. CDR3 length: 14 residues. Germline V gene data show CDR1 as SGHRS and CDR2 as YFSETQ. Trimming cost V 5 bases and J 4 bases, with 15 bases left between them.